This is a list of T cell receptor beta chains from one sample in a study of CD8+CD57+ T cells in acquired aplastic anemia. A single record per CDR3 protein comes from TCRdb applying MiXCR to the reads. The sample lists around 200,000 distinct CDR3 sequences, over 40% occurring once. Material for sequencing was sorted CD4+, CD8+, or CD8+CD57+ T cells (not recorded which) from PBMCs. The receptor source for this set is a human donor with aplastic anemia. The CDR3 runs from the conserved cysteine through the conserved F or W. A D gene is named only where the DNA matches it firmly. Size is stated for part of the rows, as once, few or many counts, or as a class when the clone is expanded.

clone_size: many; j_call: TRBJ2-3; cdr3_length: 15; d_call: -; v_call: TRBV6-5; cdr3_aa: CASSYRAGWTDTQYF; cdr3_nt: TGTGCCAGCAGTTACCGGGCAGGGTGGACAGATACGCAGTATTTT
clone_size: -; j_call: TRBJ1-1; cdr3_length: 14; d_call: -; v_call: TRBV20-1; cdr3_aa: CSAREGQGLTEAFF; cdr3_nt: TGCAGTGCTAGAGAGGGCCAGGGGCTTACTGAAGCTTTCTTT
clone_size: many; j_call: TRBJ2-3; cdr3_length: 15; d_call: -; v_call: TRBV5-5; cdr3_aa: CASSLEEGAGDTQYF; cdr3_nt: TGTGCCAGCAGCTTGGAGGAGGGGGCAGGGGATACGCAGTATTTT
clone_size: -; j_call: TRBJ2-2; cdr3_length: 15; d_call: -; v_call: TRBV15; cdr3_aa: CATSRVAEPTGELFF; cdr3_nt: TGTGCCACCAGCAGAGTTGCGGAACCCACCGGGGAGCTGTTTTTT
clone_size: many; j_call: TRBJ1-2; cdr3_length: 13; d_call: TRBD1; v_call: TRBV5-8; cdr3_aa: CASSPDRGRGYTF; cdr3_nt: TGTGCCAGCAGCCCTGACAGGGGGCGTGGCTACACCTTC
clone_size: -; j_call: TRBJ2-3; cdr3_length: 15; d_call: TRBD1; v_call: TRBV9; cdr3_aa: CASTIYDRGADTQYF; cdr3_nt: TGTGCCAGCACGATATACGACAGGGGGGCAGATACGCAGTATTTT
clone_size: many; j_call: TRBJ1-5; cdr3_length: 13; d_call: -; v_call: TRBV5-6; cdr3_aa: CASSVGSRKTQHF; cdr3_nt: TGTGCCAGCAGCGTGGGATCGCGGAAGACCCAGCATTTT
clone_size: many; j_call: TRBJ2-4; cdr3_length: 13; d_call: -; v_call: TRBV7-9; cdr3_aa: CASSFTGQNIQYF; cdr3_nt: TGTGCCAGCAGCTTCACGGGCCAAAACATTCAGTACTTC
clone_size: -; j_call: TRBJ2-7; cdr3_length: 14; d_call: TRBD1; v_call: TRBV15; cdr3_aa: CATSSWDSPYEQYF; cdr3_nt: TGTGCCACCAGCAGTTGGGACAGCCCCTACGAGCAGTACTTC
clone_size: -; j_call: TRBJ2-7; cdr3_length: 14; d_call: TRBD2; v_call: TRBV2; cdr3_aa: CASSEGAGVYEQYF; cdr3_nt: TGCGCCAGCAGTGAAGGTGCGGGAGTCTACGAGCAGTACTTC
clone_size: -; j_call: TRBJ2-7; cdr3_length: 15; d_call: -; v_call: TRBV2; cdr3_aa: CASRAKGGNSYEQYF; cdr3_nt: TGTGCCAGCAGGGCCAAGGGCGGGAACTCCTACGAGCAGTACTTC
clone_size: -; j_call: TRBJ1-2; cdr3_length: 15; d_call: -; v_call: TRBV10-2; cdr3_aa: CASSESSHFNYGYTF; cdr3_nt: TGCGCCAGCAGTGAGTCGAGCCATTTCAACTATGGCTACACCTTC
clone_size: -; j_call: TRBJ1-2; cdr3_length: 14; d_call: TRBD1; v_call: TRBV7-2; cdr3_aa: CASSEGWGTGGYTF; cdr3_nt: TGTGCCAGCAGCGAGGGGTGGGGGACAGGTGGCTACACCTTC
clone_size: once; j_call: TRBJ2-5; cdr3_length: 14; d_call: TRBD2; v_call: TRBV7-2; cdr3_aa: CASSTSGGEETQYF; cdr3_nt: TGTGCCAGCAGCACTAGCGGGGGGGAAGAGACCCAGTACTTC
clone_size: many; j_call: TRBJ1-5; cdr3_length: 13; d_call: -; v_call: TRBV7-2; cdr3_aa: CASSIRGNQPQHF; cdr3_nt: TGTGCCAGCAGCATCAGGGGCAATCAGCCCCAGCATTTT
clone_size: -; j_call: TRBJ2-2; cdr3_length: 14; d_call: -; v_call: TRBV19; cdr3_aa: CASNGGRLAGELFF; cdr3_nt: TGTGCCAGTAACGGGGGGCGGCTGGCCGGGGAGCTGTTTTTT
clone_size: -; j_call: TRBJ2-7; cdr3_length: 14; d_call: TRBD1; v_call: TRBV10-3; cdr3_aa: CAIRGTGGSYEQYF; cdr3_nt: TGTGCCATCAGAGGGACAGGGGGCAGCTACGAGCAGTACTTC
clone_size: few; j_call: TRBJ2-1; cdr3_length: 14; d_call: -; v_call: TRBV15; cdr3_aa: CATSRDGGMGEQFF; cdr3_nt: TGTGCCACCAGCAGAGATGGGGGAATGGGAGAGCAGTTCTTC
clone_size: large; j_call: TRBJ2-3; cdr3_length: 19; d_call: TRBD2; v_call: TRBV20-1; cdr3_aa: CSARDPPVSGTRGTDTQYF; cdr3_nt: TGCAGTGCTAGAGATCCCCCCGTTAGCGGGACGCGGGGCACAGATACGCAGTATTTT
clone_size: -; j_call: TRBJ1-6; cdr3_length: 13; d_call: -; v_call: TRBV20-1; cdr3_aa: CSASPAPNSPLHF; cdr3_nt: TGCAGTGCTAGTCCAGCCCCAAATTCACCCCTCCACTTT
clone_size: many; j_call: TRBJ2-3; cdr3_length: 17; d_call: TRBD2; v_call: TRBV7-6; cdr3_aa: CASSPSGGAGGPGTQYF; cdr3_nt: TGTGCCAGCAGCCCCTCGGGCGGAGCGGGGGGGCCGGGTACGCAGTATTTT
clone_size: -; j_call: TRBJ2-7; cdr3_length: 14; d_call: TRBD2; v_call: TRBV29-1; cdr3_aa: CSVGSGRAESEQYF; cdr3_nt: TGCAGCGTGGGAAGCGGGAGGGCCGAGAGTGAGCAGTACTTC